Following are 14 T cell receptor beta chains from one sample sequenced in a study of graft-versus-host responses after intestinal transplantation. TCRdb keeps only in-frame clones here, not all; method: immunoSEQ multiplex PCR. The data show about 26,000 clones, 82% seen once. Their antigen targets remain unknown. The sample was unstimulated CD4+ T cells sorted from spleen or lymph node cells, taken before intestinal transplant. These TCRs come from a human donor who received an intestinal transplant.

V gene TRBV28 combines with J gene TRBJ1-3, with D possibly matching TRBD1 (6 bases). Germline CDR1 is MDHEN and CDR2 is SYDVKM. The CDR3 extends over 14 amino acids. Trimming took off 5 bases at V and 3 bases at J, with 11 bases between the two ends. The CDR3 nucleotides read TGTGCCAGCAGTGCCGACAGGCTTGGAAACACCATATATTTT. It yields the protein CASSADRLGNTIYF.

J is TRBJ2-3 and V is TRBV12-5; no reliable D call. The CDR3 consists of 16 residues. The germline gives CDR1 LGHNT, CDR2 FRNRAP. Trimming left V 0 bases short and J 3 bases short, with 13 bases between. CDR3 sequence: CASGLVIGRRTDTQYF. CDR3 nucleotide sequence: TGTGCTAGTGGTTTGGTAATAGGTCGGCGGACAGATACGCAGTATTTT.

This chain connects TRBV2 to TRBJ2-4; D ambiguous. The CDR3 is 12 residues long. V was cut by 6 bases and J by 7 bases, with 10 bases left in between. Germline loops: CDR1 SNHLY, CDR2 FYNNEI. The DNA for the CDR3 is TGTGCCAGCAGCGCTACAAGGAACATTCAGTACTTC. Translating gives CASSATRNIQYF. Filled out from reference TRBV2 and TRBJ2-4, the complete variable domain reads EPEVTQTPSHQVTQMGQEVILRCVPISNHLYFYWYRQILGQKVEFLVSFYNNEISEKSEIFDDQFSVERPDGSNFTLKIRSTKLEDSAMYFCASSATRNIQYFGAGTRLSVL.

The CDR3 nucleotides read TGTGCCAGCAGCTTCCGAGGAGCTCAAGCTTTCTTT. It is translated as CASSFRGAQAFF. The gene calls are TRBV13 and TRBJ1-1, with D uncertain. V dropped 3 bases and J dropped 9 bases, with 11 bases sitting between them. Germline-derived CDR1 and CDR2 are PRHDT and FYEKMQ (reference sequence). The CDR3 has 12 amino acids.

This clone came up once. Here the CDR3 DNA reads TGTGCCATCTTACAGGGTACGAACACCGGGGAGCTGTTTTTT. Its protein product is CAILQGTNTGELFF. The rearrangement uses TRBV7-9 and TRBJ2-2, with D possibly TRBD1 on 6 matching bases. Germline assignment: CDR1 SEHNR and CDR2 FQNEAQ (reference sequence). The CDR3 extends over 14 amino acids. V was clipped by 10 bases and J by 0 bases, with 12 bases between them.

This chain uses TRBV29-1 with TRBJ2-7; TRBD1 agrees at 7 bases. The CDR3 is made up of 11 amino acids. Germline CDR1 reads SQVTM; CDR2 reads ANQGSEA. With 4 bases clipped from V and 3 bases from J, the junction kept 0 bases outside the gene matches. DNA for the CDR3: TGCAGCGTTGCAGGGGGCTACGAGCAGTACTTC. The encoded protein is CSVAGGYEQYF.

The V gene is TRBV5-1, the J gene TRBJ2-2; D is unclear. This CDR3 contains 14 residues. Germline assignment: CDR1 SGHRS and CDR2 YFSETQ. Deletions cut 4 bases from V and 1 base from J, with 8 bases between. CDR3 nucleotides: TGCGCCAGCAGCCGGAGACAGAACACCGGGGAGCTGTTTTTT. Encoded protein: CASSRRQNTGELFF.

The CDR3 DNA follows: TGCGCCAGCAGCGCCGGGGGACCATTACTGAACACTGAAGCTTTCTTT. It specifies CASSAGGPLLNTEAFF. The V and J genes are TRBV5-1 and TRBJ1-1; D possibly corresponds to TRBD1 (5 bases). The CDR3 is 16 residues long. Germline CDR1 SGHRS, CDR2 YFSETQ. V gave up 4 bases and J gave up 0 bases, with 16 bases separating them.

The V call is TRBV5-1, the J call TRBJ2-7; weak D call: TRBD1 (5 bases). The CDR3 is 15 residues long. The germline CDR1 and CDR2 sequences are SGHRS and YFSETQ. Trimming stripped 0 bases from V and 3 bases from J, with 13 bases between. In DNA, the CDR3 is TGCGCCAGCAGCTTGGAGAACAGGCCCGACTACGAGCAGTACTTC. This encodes CASSLENRPDYEQYF. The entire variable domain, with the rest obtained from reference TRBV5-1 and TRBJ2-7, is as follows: KAGVTQTPRYLIKTRGQQVTLSCSPISGHRSVSWYQQTPGQGLQFLFEYFSETQRNKGNFPGRFSGRQFSNSRSEMNVSTLELGDSALYLCASSLENRPDYEQYFGPGTRLTVT.

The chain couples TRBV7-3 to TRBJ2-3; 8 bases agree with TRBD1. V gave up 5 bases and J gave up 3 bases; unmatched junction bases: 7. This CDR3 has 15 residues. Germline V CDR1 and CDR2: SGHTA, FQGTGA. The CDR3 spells CASSTDGQGTDTQYF. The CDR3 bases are TGTGCCAGCAGCACCGACGGACAGGGAACAGATACGCAGTATTTT.

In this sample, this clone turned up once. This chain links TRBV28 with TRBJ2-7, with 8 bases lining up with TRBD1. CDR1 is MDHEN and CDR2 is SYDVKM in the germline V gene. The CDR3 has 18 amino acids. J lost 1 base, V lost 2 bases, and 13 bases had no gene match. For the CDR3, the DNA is TGTGCCAGCAGTTTAAGTTGGGGTGAGACAGGGGAGTCCTACGAGCAGTACTTC. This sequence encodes CASSLSWGETGESYEQYF.

This chain's CDR3 is CASSYPTSGRTAEQYF. The CDR3, as DNA: TGTGCCAGCAGTTACCCGACTAGCGGGAGGACTGCCGAGCAGTACTTC. The rearrangement links TRBV6-6 to TRBJ2-7; 13 bases are a match to TRBD2. The CDR3 length is 16 residues. V shed 2 bases and J 6 bases; nucleotides not matched to a gene: 7. Per germline, CDR1 MNHNY and CDR2 SVGAGI (reference sequence).

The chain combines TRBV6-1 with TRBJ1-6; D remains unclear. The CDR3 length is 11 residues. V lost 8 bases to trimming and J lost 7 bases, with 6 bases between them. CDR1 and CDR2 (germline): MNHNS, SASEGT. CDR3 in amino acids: CASGPNSPLHF. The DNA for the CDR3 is TGTGCCAGCGGGCCCAATTCACCCCTCCACTTT.

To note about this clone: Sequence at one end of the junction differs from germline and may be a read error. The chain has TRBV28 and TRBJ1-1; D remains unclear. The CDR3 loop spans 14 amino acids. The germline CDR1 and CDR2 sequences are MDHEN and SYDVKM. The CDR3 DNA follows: TGTGCCAGCAGTTTGGGCACCCAGAACGCTGAAGCTTTCTTT. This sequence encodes CASSLGTQNAEAFF.